The T cell receptor (beta chain) under discussion was sequenced for a study of cytomegalovirus exposure and HLA in healthy donors. Primers: 60 Vbeta forward and 13 Jbeta reverse. Assay used: immunoSEQ multiplex PCR; TCRdb lists only in-frame clones, some missing. Of 84,000 or so clones detected, around 80% appear once; the ten largest clones hold under 3%. The sequencing input was PBMCs. The receptor was derived from a man younger than 45 in good health and CMV-seronegative.

For the CDR3, the DNA is TGTGCCACTACGGACAGGGCTGGAAACACCATATATTTT. This gives the protein CATTDRAGNTIYF. This chain uses TRBV19 with TRBJ1-3, with 8 bases aligning to TRBD1. This CDR3 has 13 residues. V trimming: 10 bases; J trimming: 2 bases; junction bases outside the gene matches: 4. Germline-derived CDR1 and CDR2 are LNHDA and SQIVND (reference sequence).